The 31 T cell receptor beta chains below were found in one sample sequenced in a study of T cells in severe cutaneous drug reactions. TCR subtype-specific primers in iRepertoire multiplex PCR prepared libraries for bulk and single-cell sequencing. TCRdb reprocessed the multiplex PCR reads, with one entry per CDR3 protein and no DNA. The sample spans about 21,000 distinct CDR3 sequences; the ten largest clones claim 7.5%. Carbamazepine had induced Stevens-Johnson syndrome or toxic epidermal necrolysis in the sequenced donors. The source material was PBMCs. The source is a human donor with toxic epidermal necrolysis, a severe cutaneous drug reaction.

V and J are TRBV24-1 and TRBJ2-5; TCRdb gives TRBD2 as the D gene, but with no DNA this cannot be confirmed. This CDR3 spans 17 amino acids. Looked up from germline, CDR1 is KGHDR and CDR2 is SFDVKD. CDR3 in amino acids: CATSDPGTSGFQETQYF.

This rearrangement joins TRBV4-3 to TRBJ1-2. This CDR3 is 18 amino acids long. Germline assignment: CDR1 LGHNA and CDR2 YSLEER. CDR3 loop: CASSQVGRSQDTNYGYTF.

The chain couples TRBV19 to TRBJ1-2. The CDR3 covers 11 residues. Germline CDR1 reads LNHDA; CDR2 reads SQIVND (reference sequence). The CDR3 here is CASSIGYGYTF.

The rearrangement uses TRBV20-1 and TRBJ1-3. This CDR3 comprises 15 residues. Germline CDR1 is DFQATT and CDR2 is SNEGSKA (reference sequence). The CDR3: CSARDLWGGGNTIYF.

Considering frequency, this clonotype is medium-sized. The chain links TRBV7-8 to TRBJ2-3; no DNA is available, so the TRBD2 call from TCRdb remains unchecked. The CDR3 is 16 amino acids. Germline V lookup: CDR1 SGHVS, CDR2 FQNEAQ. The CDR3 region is CASTRGLAIDTDTQYF.

The CDR3 protein is CASSPGGGNTEAFF. This rearrangement joins TRBV27 to TRBJ1-1; TCRdb proposes TRBD1, but this gene call is untestable without DNA. Germline V lookup: CDR1 MNHEY, CDR2 SMNVEV (reference sequence). This CDR3 has 14 amino acids.

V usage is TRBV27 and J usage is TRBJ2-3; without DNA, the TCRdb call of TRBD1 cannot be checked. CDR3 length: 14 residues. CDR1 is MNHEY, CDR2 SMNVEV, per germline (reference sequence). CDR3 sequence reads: CASSDNPRGDTQYF.

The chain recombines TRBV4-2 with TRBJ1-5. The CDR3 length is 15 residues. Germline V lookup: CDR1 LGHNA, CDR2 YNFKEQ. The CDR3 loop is CASSQAIDFNQPQHF.

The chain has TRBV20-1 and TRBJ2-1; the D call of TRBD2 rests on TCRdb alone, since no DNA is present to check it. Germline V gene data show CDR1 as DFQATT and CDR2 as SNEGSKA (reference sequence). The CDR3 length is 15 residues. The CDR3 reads CSAIPGSGTYNEQFF.

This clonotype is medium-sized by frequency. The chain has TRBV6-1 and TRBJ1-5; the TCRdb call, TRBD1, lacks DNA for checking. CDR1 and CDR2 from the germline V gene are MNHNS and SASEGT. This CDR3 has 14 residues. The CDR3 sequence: CASNRDRGNQPQHF.

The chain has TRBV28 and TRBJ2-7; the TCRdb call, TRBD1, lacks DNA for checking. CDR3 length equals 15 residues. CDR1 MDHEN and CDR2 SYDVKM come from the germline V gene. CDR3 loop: CASRAGQGASYEQYF.

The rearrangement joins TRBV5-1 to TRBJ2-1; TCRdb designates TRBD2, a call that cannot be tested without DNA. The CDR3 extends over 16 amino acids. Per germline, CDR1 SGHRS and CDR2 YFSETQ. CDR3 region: CASSFGLAGLYNEQFF.

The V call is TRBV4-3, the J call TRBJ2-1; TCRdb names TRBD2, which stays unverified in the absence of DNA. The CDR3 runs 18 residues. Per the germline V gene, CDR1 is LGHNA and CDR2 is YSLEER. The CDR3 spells CASSQEFETSGTYNEQFF.

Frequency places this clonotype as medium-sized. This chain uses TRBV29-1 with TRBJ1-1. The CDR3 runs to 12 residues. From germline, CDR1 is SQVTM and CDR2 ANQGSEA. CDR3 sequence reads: CSVEEAGTEAFF.

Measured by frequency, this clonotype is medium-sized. The CDR3 loop reads CAISKGNEQFF. The rearrangement links TRBV10-3 to TRBJ2-1. This CDR3 comprises 11 residues. Germline V gives CDR1 ENHRY, CDR2 SYGVKD.

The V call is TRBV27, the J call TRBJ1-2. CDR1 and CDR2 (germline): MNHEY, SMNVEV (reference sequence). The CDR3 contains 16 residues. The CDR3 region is CASSLSGFSKYYGYTF.

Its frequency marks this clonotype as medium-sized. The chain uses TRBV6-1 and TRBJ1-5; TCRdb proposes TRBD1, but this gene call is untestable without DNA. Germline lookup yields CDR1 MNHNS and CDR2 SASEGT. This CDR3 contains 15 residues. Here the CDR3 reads CASSEARQGDQPQHF.

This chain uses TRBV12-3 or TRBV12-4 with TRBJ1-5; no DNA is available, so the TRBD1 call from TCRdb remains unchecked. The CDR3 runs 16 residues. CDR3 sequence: CASSNDLRRDRQPQHF.

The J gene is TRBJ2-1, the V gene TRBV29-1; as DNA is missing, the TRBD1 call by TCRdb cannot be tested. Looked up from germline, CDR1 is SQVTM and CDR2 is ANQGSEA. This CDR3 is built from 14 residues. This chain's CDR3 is CSVEDRGLDNEQFF.

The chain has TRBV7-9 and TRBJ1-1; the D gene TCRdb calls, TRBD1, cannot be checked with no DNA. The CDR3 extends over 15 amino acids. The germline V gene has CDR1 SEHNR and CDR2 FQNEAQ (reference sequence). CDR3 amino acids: CASSALERWGPEAFF.

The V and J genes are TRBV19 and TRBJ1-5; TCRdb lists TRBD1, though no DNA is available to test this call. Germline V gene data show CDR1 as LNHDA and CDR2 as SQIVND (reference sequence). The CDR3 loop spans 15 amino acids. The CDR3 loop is CASSRRDRDHQPQHF.

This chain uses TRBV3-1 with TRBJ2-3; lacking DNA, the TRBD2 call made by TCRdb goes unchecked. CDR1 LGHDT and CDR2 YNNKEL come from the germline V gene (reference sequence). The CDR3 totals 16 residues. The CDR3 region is CASSQASSGSLDTQYF.

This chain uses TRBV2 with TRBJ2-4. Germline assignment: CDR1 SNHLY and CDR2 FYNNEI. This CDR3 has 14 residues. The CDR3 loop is CASSYDAAKNIQYF.

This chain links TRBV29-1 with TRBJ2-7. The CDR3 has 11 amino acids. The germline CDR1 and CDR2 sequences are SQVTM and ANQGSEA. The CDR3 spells CSAGGSYEQYF.

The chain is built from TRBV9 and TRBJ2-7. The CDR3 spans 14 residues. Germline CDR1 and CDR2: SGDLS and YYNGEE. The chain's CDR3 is CASSVEALSYEQYF. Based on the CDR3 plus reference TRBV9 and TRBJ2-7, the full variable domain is DSGVTQTPKHLITATGQRVTLRCSPRSGDLSVYWYQQSLDQGLQFLIQYYNGEERAKGNILERFSAQQFPDLHSELNLSSLELGDSALYFCASSVEALSYEQYFGPGTRLTVT.

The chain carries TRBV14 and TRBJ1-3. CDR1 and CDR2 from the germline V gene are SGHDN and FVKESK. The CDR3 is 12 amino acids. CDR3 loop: CASSHTGNTIYF.

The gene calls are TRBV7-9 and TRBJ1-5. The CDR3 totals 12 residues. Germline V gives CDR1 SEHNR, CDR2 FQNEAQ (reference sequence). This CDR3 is CASSLSSQTQHF.

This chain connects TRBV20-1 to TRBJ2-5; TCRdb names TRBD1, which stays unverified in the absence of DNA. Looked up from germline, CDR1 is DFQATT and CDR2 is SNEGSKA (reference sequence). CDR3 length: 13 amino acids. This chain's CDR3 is CSARRNPGETQYF.

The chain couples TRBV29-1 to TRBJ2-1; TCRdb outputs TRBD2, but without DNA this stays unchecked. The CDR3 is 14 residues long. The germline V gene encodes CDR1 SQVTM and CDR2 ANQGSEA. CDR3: CSVEGLADTNEQFF.

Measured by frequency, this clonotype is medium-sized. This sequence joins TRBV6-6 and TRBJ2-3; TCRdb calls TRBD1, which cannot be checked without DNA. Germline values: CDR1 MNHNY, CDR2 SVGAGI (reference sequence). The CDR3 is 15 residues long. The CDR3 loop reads CASSYRDREADTQYF.

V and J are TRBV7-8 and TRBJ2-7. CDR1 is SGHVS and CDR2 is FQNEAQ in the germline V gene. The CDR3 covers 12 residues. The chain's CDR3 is CASSLRWAEQYF.